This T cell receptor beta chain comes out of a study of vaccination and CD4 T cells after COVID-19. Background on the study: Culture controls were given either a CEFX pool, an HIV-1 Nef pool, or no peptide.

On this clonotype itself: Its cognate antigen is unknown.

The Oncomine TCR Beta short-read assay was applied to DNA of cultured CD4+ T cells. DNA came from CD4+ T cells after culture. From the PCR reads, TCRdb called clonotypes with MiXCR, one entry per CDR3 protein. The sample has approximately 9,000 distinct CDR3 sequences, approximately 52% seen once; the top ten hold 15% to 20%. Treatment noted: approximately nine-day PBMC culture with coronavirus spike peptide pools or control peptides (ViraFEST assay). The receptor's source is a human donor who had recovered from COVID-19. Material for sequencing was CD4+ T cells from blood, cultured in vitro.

CDR3 sequence reads: CASSLLAGGVGELFF. CDR3 coding DNA: TGTGCCAGCAGCTTACTAGCGGGGGGCGTCGGGGAGCTGTTTTTT. The rearrangement joins TRBV7-9 to TRBJ2-2; 11 positions match TRBD2. Germline V gene data show CDR1 as SEHNR and CDR2 as FQNEAQ (reference sequence). This CDR3 region has 15 residues. V was clipped by 2 bases and J by 7 bases; unmatched bases: 3.